This T cell receptor (beta chain) was documented in a study of beta chain features in type 1 diabetes. Study-level points and caveats: Shortening of TCRB CDR3s, moderate but significant, appeared in all four CD4+ subsets of Type 1 diabetes patients.

This clone has only a few counts. The antigen is undetermined. This CDR3 spans 14 amino acids. V lost 5 bases to trimming and J lost 4 bases, with 14 bases between them. Germline V lookup: CDR1 SEHNR, CDR2 FQNEAQ (reference sequence). The whole isolated RNA underwent reverse transcription, so sequencing captured expressed TCRB transcripts. Libraries were prepared by immunoSEQ multiplex PCR; TCRdb keeps only in-frame clonotypes and omits some of them. Here the sample spans under 850,000 clones, about an eighth being singletons. The chain joins TRBV7-9 to TRBJ1-2; D may be TRBD1 (5 bases). This receptor was obtained from a man aged 18 to 30 with type 1 diabetes. The sequenced sample was naive CD4+ T cells from blood. This chain's CDR3 is CASSPEAGRYGYTF. The CDR3 region has the DNA TGTGCCAGCAGCCCTGAGGCGGGGCGCTATGGCTACACCTTC.